The source of this TCR beta chain is a study (dated 2022 in TCRdb). Broad study findings and their caveats: According to the authors, more investigation is needed, including longitudinal sampling and evaluation of a control group.

Points on this clone: Its recognized antigen is unknown. Per-nucleotide qualities are absent, and no much larger clonotype sits a single base away.

Survey-level sequencing on the immunoSEQ platform was used to profile the TCR beta chain repertoires. As for the original processing: CDR3 amino acid length spectratypes and V-J pairing frequencies were compared, and repertoire diversity was measured with the inverse Simpson index. Clonotypes specific to SARS-CoV-2, CMV, influenza A and EBV were annotated by matching TCR beta CDR3 sequences against VDJdb. Drawn from immuneACCESS, this table holds only the in-frame rearrangements with V and J called that TCRdb kept. Clones are partly lost; checked studies trace under half to an unresolved V gene and leave the rest unexplained. V and J calls and clone size follow that table, whereas D and trimming were derived from the DNA. This sample is represented by some 48,000 clones; approximately 93% of them were singletons. The ten largest account for about 10% of the sample. From the cysteine through the phenylalanine, the CDR3 covers 14 amino acids. Only the CDR3 DNA stays, 42 bases, in frame from base 1. V and J are truncated by 0 bases and 5 bases respectively, leaving an intervening sequence of 8 bases. Sequences KGHSH (CDR1) and LQKENI (CDR2) are obtained from the germline V gene.

PBMCs were isolated from peripheral blood, and genomic DNA from unsorted PBMCs was used for TCR beta sequencing. The chain employs TRBV18 and TRBJ1-5; the D segment cannot be called with confidence. The TCR comes from a man aged 40-50 years with rheumatoid arthritis. Material: PBMCs. The base sequence is TGTGCCAGCTCACCACCCCCAGGCGATCAGCCCCAGCATTTT. The resulting protein is CASSPPPGDQPQHF.